The 25 T cell receptor beta chains presented below share a single source sample, sequenced in a study of T cell responses to AZD1222 COVID-19 vaccine. Here immunoSEQ multiplex PCR was the method, and the copy in TCRdb shows in-frame clones only, minus some. The sample shows 90,000 to 110,000 clones, roughly 88% of them seen only once. Source: peripheral blood, taken on day 0 of MenACWY control vaccination. The receptor set was obtained from an adult in good health.

This chain connects TRBV27 to TRBJ2-2; D is undetermined. The CDR3 contains 18 residues. V was cut by 7 bases and J by 0 bases, with 21 bases left in between. Germline-derived CDR1 and CDR2 are MNHEY and SMNVEV (reference sequence). The CDR3 sequence: CASTRPSWTWTNTGELFF. CDR3 sequence (DNA): TGTGCCAGCACCAGGCCCTCATGGACCTGGACGAACACCGGGGAGCTGTTTTTT.

CDR3 bases: TGTGCCAGCAGCCAAGAGAGGACAGATACGCAGTATTTT. Amino acids: CASSQERTDTQYF. The J gene is TRBJ2-3, the V gene TRBV14; D unclear. V lost 0 bases, J lost 3 bases, and 4 bases lay in between. The CDR3 covers 13 residues. Germline loops: CDR1 SGHDN, CDR2 FVKESK.

V and J are TRBV28 and TRBJ1-5; 9 bases fit TRBD1. Germline V CDR1 and CDR2: MDHEN, SYDVKM. The CDR3 extends over 15 amino acids. Germline trimming cut 5 bases from V and 4 bases from J; bases unmatched to any gene: 6. The CDR3 here is CASSTTGQGNQPQHF. The CDR3 DNA sequence: TGTGCCAGCAGTACAACGGGACAGGGAAATCAGCCCCAGCATTTT. The full variable domain, completed using reference TRBV28 and TRBJ1-5, is DVKVTQSSRYLVKRTGEKVFLECVQDMDHENMFWYRQDPGLGLRLIYFSYDVKMKEKGDIPEGYSVSREKKERFSLILESASTNQTSMYLCASSTTGQGNQPQHFGDGTRLSIL.

The V gene is TRBV18, the J gene TRBJ2-7; 8 positions agree with TRBD1. Germline CDR1 reads KGHSH; CDR2 reads LQKENI. This CDR3 region has 14 residues. Trimming at V came to 2 bases and at J to 2 bases, leaving 2 bases not matched to a gene. CDR3 sequence reads: CASSPRQGTYEQYF. CDR3 DNA: TGTGCCAGCTCACCAAGACAGGGGACCTACGAGCAGTACTTC.

J is TRBJ1-1 and V is TRBV19; 8 positions match TRBD1. The V and J ends lost 10 bases and 3 bases, in that order; junction bases with no gene match: 4. The CDR3 has 12 residues. CDR1 is LNHDA, CDR2 SQIVND, per germline (reference sequence). CDR3 sequence reads: CATTQGDTEAFF. The CDR3 region has the DNA TGTGCCACAACACAGGGGGACACTGAAGCTTTCTTT.

The V gene is TRBV6-1, the J gene TRBJ2-7; 8 bases fit TRBD1. This CDR3 contains 17 residues. V gave up 0 bases and J gave up 2 bases; unmatched junction bases: 9. CDR1 is MNHNS and CDR2 is SASEGT in the germline V gene. CDR3 sequence: CASSEAEDRVLPYEQYF. Here the CDR3 DNA reads TGTGCCAGCAGTGAAGCGGAGGACAGGGTTCTCCCCTACGAGCAGTACTTC.

J is TRBJ1-2 and V is TRBV7-9, with D perhaps matching TRBD1 (5 bases). V lost 0 bases, J lost 8 bases, and 13 bases lay in between. Germline V gene lookup returns CDR1 SEHNR and CDR2 FQNEAQ (reference sequence). This CDR3 has 14 amino acids. CDR3 amino acids: CASSLAAAQGGYTF. DNA of the CDR3: TGTGCCAGCAGCTTAGCGGCAGCCCAGGGCGGCTACACCTTC.

V and J are TRBV7-2 and TRBJ1-3, with D perhaps TRBD1 (5 bases). Looked up from germline, CDR1 is SGHTA and CDR2 is FQGNSA. Between the trimmed V and J ends, which lost 5 bases and 2 bases, there was a span of 13 bases. The CDR3 totals 15 residues. In nucleotides, the CDR3 is TGTGCCAGCAGCCCGCAGGGTCCCGCTGGAAACACCATATATTTT. The encoded protein is CASSPQGPAGNTIYF.

The chain joins TRBV19 to TRBJ1-1; D possibly corresponds to TRBD1 (6 bases). V lost 4 bases and J lost 7, with 16 bases in between. The CDR3 totals 14 residues. Germline V gene lookup returns CDR1 LNHDA and CDR2 SQIVND (reference sequence). CDR3: CASSTQTGLGEAFF. The CDR3 bases are TGTGCCAGTAGTACCCAAACAGGGTTAGGTGAAGCTTTCTTT.

The gene calls are TRBV5-1 and TRBJ2-2, with 8 bases that match TRBD1. With 2 bases clipped from V and 4 bases from J, the junction kept 7 bases outside the gene matches. This CDR3 spans 16 amino acids. Per germline, CDR1 SGHRS and CDR2 YFSETQ. CDR3 sequence reads: CASSFRTGGGTGELFF. CDR3 DNA: TGCGCCAGCAGCTTCCGTACAGGGGGAGGCACCGGGGAGCTGTTTTTT.

This clone has a handful of counts. The V gene is TRBV9, the J gene TRBJ1-6, with D possibly being TRBD1 (6 bases). Germline V gene data show CDR1 as SGDLS and CDR2 as YYNGEE. The CDR3 extends over 17 amino acids. Trimming cost V 4 bases and J 0 bases, with 14 bases left between them. This CDR3 is CASSYTGTSSYNSPLHF. The CDR3, as DNA: TGTGCCAGCAGCTATACAGGGACAAGCTCCTATAATTCACCCCTCCACTTT.

V and J are TRBV7-9 and TRBJ2-1, with D tentatively TRBD1 or TRBD2 (5 bases each). Germline assignment: CDR1 SEHNR and CDR2 FQNEAQ (reference sequence). V lost 3 bases and J lost 7, with 16 bases in between. There are 15 residues in the CDR3. The CDR3 DNA reads TGTGCCAGCAGCTTTTTAGGTCTGAGGGGAAATGAGCAGTTCTTC. Residues: CASSFLGLRGNEQFF.

The CDR3 nucleotides read TGCGCCAGCAGCCCGGGGACCGCACCCTACGAGCAGTACTTC. Its protein is CASSPGTAPYEQYF. V usage is TRBV5-1 and J usage is TRBJ2-7; D tentatively fits TRBD1 or TRBD2 (5 bases each). This CDR3 is built from 14 residues. Germline values: CDR1 SGHRS, CDR2 YFSETQ. The V end was cut by 4 bases, the J end by 2 bases, with 13 bases between.

There are a few counts of this clone. The chain employs TRBV30 and TRBJ1-2; D ambiguous. Trimming took 2 bases from V and 7 from J, leaving 11 bases between them. CDR1 GTSNPN and CDR2 SVGIG come from the germline V gene (reference sequence). The CDR3 covers 12 residues. In DNA, the CDR3 is TGTGCCTGGAGTCGGCAGAGCGGTGGCTACACCTTC. Its protein product is CAWSRQSGGYTF.

The chain combines TRBV7-9 with TRBJ1-5, with no clear D. Trimming took 5 bases from V and 4 from J, leaving 12 bases between them. Per germline, CDR1 SEHNR and CDR2 FQNEAQ (reference sequence). The CDR3 extends over 14 amino acids. The CDR3 region is CASSPAPANQPQHF. The CDR3 nucleotides are TGTGCCAGCAGCCCGGCACCGGCGAATCAGCCCCAGCATTTT.

The chain combines TRBV7-2 with TRBJ1-2; possible D gene TRBD1, 6 bases. The V end was cut by 2 bases, the J end by 8 bases, with 15 bases between. CDR1 and CDR2 from the germline V gene are SGHTA and FQGNSA. This CDR3 is 14 amino acids long. The CDR3 loop is CASSLNPVGGGYTF. In DNA form, the CDR3 reads TGTGCCAGCAGCTTAAACCCCGTAGGGGGAGGCTACACCTTC.

The V and J genes are TRBV23-1 and TRBJ2-2, with D perhaps TRBD1 or TRBD2 (6 bases each). Being an ORF, TRBV23-1 has a function that is uncertain. The CDR3 loop spans 16 amino acids. V lost 0 bases and J 6 bases, leaving 14 bases between the germline ends. The CDR3 is CASSQSYREEAGELFF. For the CDR3, the DNA is TGCGCCAGCAGTCAATCGTACAGGGAGGAAGCCGGGGAGCTGTTTTTT.

In DNA, the CDR3 is TGTGCCAGCAGTTACGACAATCGGGGTCTTTCACCCCTCCACTTT. Translated: CASSYDNRGLSPLHF. The chain is built from TRBV6-5 and TRBJ1-6; no firm D call. Trimming left V 2 bases short and J 9 bases short, with 14 bases between. Per germline, CDR1 MNHEY and CDR2 SVGAGI. CDR3 length equals 15 residues.

This chain joins TRBV4-1 and TRBJ2-1, with D possibly being TRBD1 (6 bases). This CDR3 has 15 residues. Looked up from germline, CDR1 is MGHRA and CDR2 is YSYEKL. Trimming took 3 bases from V and 10 from J, leaving 19 bases between them. The CDR3 reads CASSHSWGPEWEQFF. The CDR3 nucleotides are TGCGCCAGCAGCCACTCTTGGGGGCCGGAGTGGGAGCAGTTCTTC.

The V and J genes are TRBV7-2 and TRBJ1-6, with a tentative D call TRBD1 (5 bases). The CDR3 runs 14 residues. From germline, CDR1 is SGHTA and CDR2 FQGNSA. V was clipped by 4 bases and J by 9 bases, with 13 bases between them. The CDR3 protein is CASSSTGASSPLHF. The CDR3 coding sequence is TGTGCCAGCAGCTCGACTGGGGCCAGTTCACCCCTCCACTTT.

This chain uses TRBV19 with TRBJ2-1, with 7 bases fitting TRBD2. This CDR3 region has 13 residues. Germline V lookup: CDR1 LNHDA, CDR2 SQIVND (reference sequence). Losses at the gene ends were 3 bases for V and 13 bases for J; bases not matched to a gene: 9. CDR3 sequence reads: CASSMVAGTLQFF. CDR3 DNA: TGTGCCAGTAGTATGGTAGCGGGCACCCTCCAGTTCTTC.

This clone was seen only once. V and J are TRBV5-4 and TRBJ1-5; 10 bases line up with TRBD1. This CDR3 has 16 residues. Losses at the gene ends were 4 bases for V and 4 bases for J; bases not matched to a gene: 8. CDR1 is SGHNT and CDR2 is YYREEE in the germline V gene (reference sequence). This CDR3 is CASSQGGTGANQPQHF. The CDR3, as DNA: TGTGCCAGCAGCCAAGGAGGGACAGGGGCGAATCAGCCCCAGCATTTT.

The rearrangement uses TRBV4-1 and TRBJ2-7; 7 positions match TRBD1. Germline-derived CDR1 and CDR2 are MGHRA and YSYEKL. With 4 bases clipped from V and 3 bases from J, the junction kept 15 bases outside the gene matches. CDR3 length: 17 amino acids. The CDR3 here is CASSLAALTGTLYEQYF. The CDR3 DNA is TGCGCCAGCAGCCTGGCCGCCTTGACAGGGACACTCTACGAGCAGTACTTC.

This clone was observed a handful of times. The rearrangement uses TRBV4-3 and TRBJ1-5; D gene ambiguous. The germline V gene has CDR1 LGHNA and CDR2 YSLEER. CDR3 length: 16 residues. The V end lost 1 base, the J end lost 3 bases, and 13 bases lay between the germline ends. The CDR3 DNA is TGCGCCAGCAGCCAAGGTAGAATCCCTTACAATCAGCCCCAGCATTTT. The encoded protein is CASSQGRIPYNQPQHF.

The chain recombines TRBV5-6 with TRBJ2-3, with D unclear. CDR1 SGHDT and CDR2 YYEEEE come from the germline V gene. Trimming cost V 1 base and J 6 bases, with 12 bases left between them. The length of the CDR3 is 14 residues. CDR3 nucleotides: TGTGCCAGCAGCTTGTCCCAGATTGCCGATACGCAGTATTTT. Translating gives CASSLSQIADTQYF.